A single sample is the source of the 32 T cell receptor beta chains below, sequenced in a study of T cells in narcolepsy. Profiled with immunoSEQ multiplex PCR; TCRdb holds only in-frame clones, not every one. The repertoire holds 30,000 to 35,000 clones, 80% to 85% seen once, with around 3% in the top ten. What was sequenced was CD45RA- memory CD4+ T cells from PBMCs. Receptors originate from a human donor with narcolepsy.

This clone occurred once. The V and J genes are TRBV5-5 and TRBJ1-3; D is uncertain. This CDR3 contains 13 residues. V was clipped by 1 base and J by 3 bases, with 5 bases between them. Germline CDR1 and CDR2: SGHKS and YYEKEE (reference sequence). The CDR3 here is CASSLSRGNTIYF. The CDR3 coding sequence is TGTGCCAGCAGCTTGTCGCGTGGAAACACCATATATTTT.

This clone appeared a single time. V and J are TRBV19 and TRBJ1-1; 7 bases fit TRBD1. This CDR3 contains 15 residues. V shed 1 base and J 1 base; nucleotides not matched to a gene: 3. Germline CDR1 reads LNHDA; CDR2 reads SQIVND (reference sequence). The CDR3 DNA follows: TGTGCCAGTAGTATAGGGGGACAGAGGAACACTGAAGCTTTCTTT. Translated: CASSIGGQRNTEAFF.

This clone was seen a single time. The chain recombines TRBV19 with TRBJ1-1, with unresolved D. The CDR3 sequence is 11 residues long. V lost 0 bases to trimming and J lost 8 bases, with 4 bases between them. Germline CDR1 LNHDA, CDR2 SQIVND (reference sequence). The CDR3 here is CASSIETEAFF. As DNA, the CDR3 is TGTGCCAGTAGTATAGAGACAGAAGCTTTCTTT.

This chain connects TRBV18 to TRBJ1-1; 7 bases line up with TRBD1. V was clipped by 5 bases and J by 6 bases; unmatched bases: 6. The CDR3 length is 13 residues. CDR1 is KGHSH and CDR2 is LQKENI in the germline V gene. CDR3 DNA: TGTGCCAGCTCATCGCAGGGGGTCGCTGAAGCTTTCTTT. Translated: CASSSQGVAEAFF.

CDR3 DNA sequence: TGTGCCACCAGCAGAGGGGCAGGAGGGGGCACTGAAGCTTTCTTT. Translated, it gives CATSRGAGGGTEAFF. V usage is TRBV15 and J usage is TRBJ1-1, with D tentatively TRBD1 (6 bases). V shed 1 base and J shed 4 bases, with 13 bases lying between them. Germline CDR1 reads LNHNV; CDR2 reads YYDKDF (reference sequence). CDR3 length: 15 amino acids.

The sample holds one count of this clone. The chain uses TRBV5-1 and TRBJ2-6; weak D call: TRBD2 (7 bases). Germline V gene data show CDR1 as SGHRS and CDR2 as YFSETQ. Trimming pared 0 bases from V and 0 bases from J, leaving 13 bases between. The CDR3 runs to 18 residues. DNA for the CDR3: TGCGCCAGCAGCTTGGCGGCGGGGGCCCGCTCTGGGGCCAACGTCCTGACTTTC. Encoded protein: CASSLAAGARSGANVLTF.

This clone was seen only a few times. The genes are TRBV19 and TRBJ1-2, with D perhaps TRBD1 (6 bases). Trimming took 5 bases from V and 6 from J, leaving 16 bases between them. The CDR3 contains 14 residues. CDR1 is LNHDA and CDR2 is SQIVND in the germline V gene (reference sequence). The CDR3 region has the DNA TGTGCCAGTAGTTCCCGATGGGGGGCGAATGGCTACACCTTC. Amino acid sequence: CASSSRWGANGYTF.

The chain is built from TRBV27 and TRBJ2-1, with 10 bases that match TRBD2. Per germline, CDR1 MNHEY and CDR2 SMNVEV (reference sequence). V trimming: 3 bases; J trimming: 9 bases; junction bases outside the gene matches: 8. There are 15 residues in the CDR3. The CDR3 sequence: CASSFLVAGGTEQFF. Here the CDR3 DNA reads TGTGCCAGCAGTTTCCTCGTAGCGGGGGGAACTGAGCAGTTCTTC.

The chain recombines TRBV20-1 with TRBJ1-1; D not resolved. The CDR3 extends over 11 amino acids. The germline CDR1 and CDR2 sequences are DFQATT and SNEGSKA (reference sequence). Trimming removed 5 bases from V and 1 base from J, with 5 bases in between. The CDR3 nucleotides are TGCAGTGCTGCTGAGAACACTGAAGCTTTCTTT. Encoded protein: CSAAENTEAFF.

V and J are TRBV11-3 and TRBJ2-5; perhaps TRBD1 as D (5 bases). This CDR3 is built from 15 residues. Trimming pared 1 base from V and 2 bases from J, leaving 11 bases between. Per germline, CDR1 SGHNT and CDR2 YENEEA. The DNA for the CDR3 is TGTGCCAGCAGCTTAGGAGACAGACCTCAAGAGACCCAGTACTTC. Its translation is CASSLGDRPQETQYF.

This chain connects TRBV5-1 to TRBJ2-7; 10 nucleotides match TRBD2. In germline, CDR1 is SGHRS, CDR2 YFSETQ. V lost 3 bases, J lost 6 bases, and 18 bases stayed unmatched. This CDR3 is built from 18 residues. CDR3 bases: TGCGCCAGCAGCTACCCGGCTCGTCTAGCGGGGGCCTTAGTCGAGCAGTACTTC. Protein product: CASSYPARLAGALVEQYF.

The chain recombines TRBV5-4 with TRBJ2-3, with unresolved D. The CDR3 loop spans 15 amino acids. The ends were cut back, 4 bases at V and 0 bases at J, with 12 bases in the middle. From germline, CDR1 is SGHNT and CDR2 YYREEE (reference sequence). The CDR3 coding sequence is TGTGCCAGCAGCCCCCCCCAGCGAAGCACAGATACGCAGTATTTT. This codes for CASSPPQRSTDTQYF.

The genes are TRBV6-4 and TRBJ1-5; the D is unclear. CDR3 length: 13 amino acids. V lost 6 bases, J lost 5 bases, and 11 bases lay in between. Germline lookup yields CDR1 MRHNA and CDR2 SNTAGT. Written as DNA, the CDR3 is TGTGCCAGCAGCGCTCAGGAGGATCAGCCCCAGCATTTT. Its protein is CASSAQEDQPQHF.

The genes are TRBV27 and TRBJ1-5; no clear D gene. CDR3 length: 13 residues. V was pared by 6 bases and J by 1 base, with 7 bases between. Germline assignment: CDR1 MNHEY and CDR2 SMNVEV (reference sequence). The CDR3 here is CASRALSNQPQHF. CDR3 DNA: TGTGCCAGCAGGGCTTTAAGCAATCAGCCCCAGCATTTT.

V gene TRBV9 combines with J gene TRBJ1-2; 9 nucleotides align to TRBD1. Looked up from germline, CDR1 is SGDLS and CDR2 is YYNGEE. The V and J ends lost 3 bases and 4 bases, in that order; junction bases with no gene match: 1. CDR3 size: 13 residues. The CDR3 DNA sequence: TGTGCCAGCAGCGCGACAGGGGGCTATGGCTACACCTTC. This gives the protein CASSATGGYGYTF.

This chain links TRBV7-9 with TRBJ2-7; TRBD2 matches 8 bases. Looked up from germline, CDR1 is SEHNR and CDR2 is FQNEAQ (reference sequence). This CDR3 has 14 residues. The V and J ends lost 3 bases and 6 bases, in that order; junction bases with no gene match: 7. The CDR3 region has the DNA TGTGCCAGCAGCTTCGGACTAGCTCTTGGCGAGCAGTACTTC. Its protein is CASSFGLALGEQYF. The whole variable domain, remainder taken from reference TRBV7-9 and TRBJ2-7, is DTGVSQNPRHKITKRGQNVTFRCDPISEHNRLYWYRQTLGQGPEFLTYFQNEAQLEKSRLLSDRFSAERPKGSFSTLEIQRTEQGDSAMYLCASSFGLALGEQYFGPGTRLTVT.

This sequence joins TRBV21-1 and TRBJ2-7. TRBV21-1 is a pseudogene locus. This CDR3 is built from 16 residues. CDR3 nucleotides: TGTGCCAGCAGCAAAGTAGGACGCGGCGACCTCTACGAGCAGTACTTC. Its translation: CASSKVGRGDLYEQYF.

The gene calls are TRBV7-3 and TRBJ2-1; 12 bases agree with TRBD2. Looked up from germline, CDR1 is SGHTA and CDR2 is FQGTGA. The CDR3 consists of 15 residues. J gave up 5 bases and V 5 bases, and 4 bases lay outside the gene matches. The CDR3 nucleotides read TGTGCCAGCAGCCCGACTAGCGGGGGCCACAATGAGCAGTTCTTC. It specifies CASSPTSGGHNEQFF. Full variable domain (outside the CDR3, taken from reference TRBV7-3 and TRBJ2-1): GAGVSQTPSNKVTEKGKYVELRCDPISGHTALYWYRQSLGQGPEFLIYFQGTGAADDSGLPNDRFFAVRPEGSVSTLKIQRTERGDSAVYLCASSPTSGGHNEQFFGPGTRLTVL.

This clone was detected a few times. The gene calls are TRBV7-3 and TRBJ2-7, with a possible D match to TRBD2 (5 bases). CDR3 length: 13 residues. CDR1 SGHTA and CDR2 FQGTGA come from the germline V gene. V gave up 2 bases and J gave up 6 bases, with 11 bases separating them. CDR3 sequence: CASSLVPSGEQYF. CDR3 DNA: TGTGCCAGCAGCTTAGTCCCGAGCGGCGAGCAGTACTTC.

This rearrangement joins TRBV5-1 to TRBJ2-5; 7 nucleotides align to TRBD1. The trim removed 6 bases at V and 3 bases at J, leaving 8 bases unmatched. CDR1 is SGHRS and CDR2 is YFSETQ in the germline V gene. The CDR3 runs to 14 residues. CDR3: CASTRDREKETQYF. The CDR3 DNA sequence: TGCGCCAGCACACGGGACAGAGAAAAAGAGACCCAGTACTTC.

The chain carries TRBV4-1 and TRBJ1-5; unclear D gene. CDR1 and CDR2 (germline): MGHRA, YSYEKL. The germline V and J ends were trimmed by 0 bases and 9 bases, with 15 bases remaining between them. CDR3 size: 15 residues. The CDR3 loop is CASSQELEGLWPQHF. In nucleotides, the CDR3 is TGCGCCAGCAGCCAAGAATTGGAGGGCTTGTGGCCCCAGCATTTT.

The chain couples TRBV7-9 to TRBJ2-1; D unclear. The CDR3 runs to 14 residues. The ends were cut back, 5 bases at V and 2 bases at J, with 10 bases in the middle. Germline V gives CDR1 SEHNR, CDR2 FQNEAQ (reference sequence). CDR3 sequence (DNA): TGTGCCAGCAGCCCTAGTACCACCTACAATGAGCAGTTCTTC. This sequence encodes CASSPSTTYNEQFF.

This clone is medium-sized. The sample holds other DNA sequences that translate to the same CDR3. This chain uses TRBV10-2 with TRBJ1-5, with D perhaps TRBD1 (5 bases). CDR1 is WSHSY, CDR2 SAAADI, per germline. V shed 0 bases and J shed 3 bases, with 6 bases lying between them. CDR3 size: 14 residues. The CDR3: CASSESGVNQPQHF. CDR3 DNA sequence: TGCGCCAGCAGTGAGTCAGGGGTCAATCAGCCCCAGCATTTT.

This sequence joins TRBV7-8 and TRBJ2-7; D is possibly TRBD2 (7 bases). V lost 1 base to trimming and J lost 2 bases, with 12 bases between them. Germline values: CDR1 SGHVS, CDR2 FQNEAQ. The CDR3 extends over 15 amino acids. CDR3 loop: CASSLEAGAPYEQYF. CDR3 nucleotides: TGTGCCAGCAGCTTAGAGGCGGGGGCACCCTACGAGCAGTACTTC.

This chain connects TRBV28 to TRBJ1-2; 7 bases agree with TRBD1. Trimming removed 5 bases from V and 4 bases from J; junction bases left unmatched: 4. The length of the CDR3 is 13 residues. Germline V gives CDR1 MDHEN, CDR2 SYDVKM. The CDR3 protein is CASSGGTAYGYTF. The CDR3 DNA reads as TGTGCCAGCAGTGGTGGGACAGCCTATGGCTACACCTTC.

This rearrangement joins TRBV6-5 to TRBJ2-7, with TRBD1 as a possible D gene (6 bases). CDR3 length equals 15 residues. V dropped 5 bases and J dropped 0 bases, with 14 bases sitting between them. Germline assignment: CDR1 MNHEY and CDR2 SVGAGI. The CDR3 loop is CASSPSRGSSYEQYF. As DNA, the CDR3 is TGTGCCAGCAGTCCGTCGAGGGGGAGCTCCTACGAGCAGTACTTC.

The V and J genes are TRBV9 and TRBJ2-2; D gene uncertain. This CDR3 has 15 residues. V was shortened by 2 bases and J by 4 bases, with 12 bases between the two germline ends. Germline lookup yields CDR1 SGDLS and CDR2 YYNGEE. The CDR3 nucleotides are TGTGCCAGCAGCGTGTCTCAATCAGGCACCGGGGAGCTGTTTTTT. Its translation: CASSVSQSGTGELFF.

This chain connects TRBV9 to TRBJ1-4; D ambiguous. The CDR3 is 15 amino acids. V gave up 1 base and J gave up 7 bases, with 14 bases separating them. Germline V gene data show CDR1 as SGDLS and CDR2 as YYNGEE. The CDR3 nucleotides are TGTGCCAGCAGCGTAACAGCGGAGGCGGGTGAAAAACTGTTTTTT. The encoded protein is CASSVTAEAGEKLFF.

The count of this clone is one. V is TRBV7-2 and J is TRBJ2-3; 7 bases agree with TRBD1. The CDR3 sequence is 14 residues long. V was clipped by 5 bases and J by 2 bases; unmatched bases: 4. Germline V gives CDR1 SGHTA, CDR2 FQGNSA. CDR3 in amino acids: CASSMGQITDTQYF. As DNA, the CDR3 is TGTGCCAGCAGCATGGGACAGATCACAGATACGCAGTATTTT. Full variable domain (rest looked up from reference TRBV7-2 and TRBJ2-3): GAGVSQSPSNKVTEKGKDVELRCDPISGHTALYWYRQSLGQGLEFLIYFQGNSAPDKSGLPSDRFSAERTGGSVSTLTIQRTQQEDSAVYLCASSMGQITDTQYFGPGTRLTVL.

This clone has a single count. The V gene is TRBV7-6, the J gene TRBJ1-1; D gene unclear. The germline V gene has CDR1 SGHVS and CDR2 FNYEAQ. This CDR3 has 16 amino acids. V was clipped by 2 bases and J by 0 bases, with 13 bases between them. CDR3 amino acids: CASSLRSGQLNTEAFF. The CDR3 DNA reads as TGTGCCAGCAGCTTAAGATCGGGTCAGCTGAACACTGAAGCTTTCTTT.

This chain joins TRBV12-5 and TRBJ2-2; no reliable D call. CDR1 is LGHNT and CDR2 is FRNRAP in the germline V gene. V was shortened by 0 bases and J by 5 bases, with 1 base between the two germline ends. CDR3 size: 12 residues. CDR3 in DNA: TGTGCTAGTGGTTTGGTGACCGGGGAGCTGTTTTTT. Its translation is CASGLVTGELFF.

This clone was counted only a few times. CDR3: CASSNNRYEQYF. CDR3 nucleotides: TGTGCCAGCAGTAACAACCGGTACGAGCAGTACTTC. V gene TRBV2 combines with J gene TRBJ2-7; D gene uncertain. The length of the CDR3 is 12 residues. Germline values: CDR1 SNHLY, CDR2 FYNNEI. The V gene lost 5 bases and the J gene lost 4 bases, with 9 bases spanning the gap.